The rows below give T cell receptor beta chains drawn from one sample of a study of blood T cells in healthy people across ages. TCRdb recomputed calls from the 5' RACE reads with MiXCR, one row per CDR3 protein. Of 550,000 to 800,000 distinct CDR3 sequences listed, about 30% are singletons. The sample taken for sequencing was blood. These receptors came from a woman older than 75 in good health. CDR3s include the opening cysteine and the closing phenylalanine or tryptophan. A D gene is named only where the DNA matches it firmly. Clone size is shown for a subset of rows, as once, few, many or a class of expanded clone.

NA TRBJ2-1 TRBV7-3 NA TGTGCCAGCAGCTCCTCGACTAATGAGCAGTTCTTC CASSSSTNEQFF
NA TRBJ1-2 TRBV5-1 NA TGCGCCAGCAGCCTGGTACGGCCATCAGGGGCGAATGGCTACACCTTC CASSLVRPSGANGYTF
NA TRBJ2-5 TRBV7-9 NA TGTGCCAGCAGCTTAGATTGGACACCAGCATATCGAGAGACCCAGTACTTC CASSLDWTPAYRETQYF
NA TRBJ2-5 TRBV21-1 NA TGTGCCAGCAGCAAAACCCTGGACAGGGTGGGCGAGACCCAGTACTTC CASSKTLDRVGETQYF
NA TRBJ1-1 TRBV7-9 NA TGTGCCAGCAGCCGAGAGGTGGGAATGGGCACTGAAGCTTTCTTT CASSREVGMGTEAFF
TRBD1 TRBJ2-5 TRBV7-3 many TGTGCCAGCAGCATCGGACAGGGTTGGGGAGAGACCCAGTACTTC CASSIGQGWGETQYF
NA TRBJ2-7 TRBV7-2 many TGTGCCAGCAGCTTAGGGCCCAGGGGGGCATCCTACGAGCAGTACTTC CASSLGPRGASYEQYF
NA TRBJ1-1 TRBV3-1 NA TGTGCCAGCAGCCAATCCTATGCCCGGCGACGGTCGATGAACACTGAAGCTTTCTTT CASSQSYARRRSMNTEAFF
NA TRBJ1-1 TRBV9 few TGTGCCAGCAGCGTAGAAGGGGGTCCAGGCACTGAAGCTTTCTTT CASSVEGGPGTEAFF
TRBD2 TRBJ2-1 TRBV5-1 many TGTGCCAGCAGCCCCGGACTAGCGGGGTACAATGAGCAGTTCTTC CASSPGLAGYNEQFF
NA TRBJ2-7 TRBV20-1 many TGCAGTGCTAGAGGGGATGGCACAGGTAGCTACGAGCAGTACTTC CSARGDGTGSYEQYF
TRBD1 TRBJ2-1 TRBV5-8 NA TGTGCCAGCATGCTAACGGGGACAGGGACCGATGAGCAGTTCTTC CASMLTGTGTDEQFF
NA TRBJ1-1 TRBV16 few TGTGCCAGCAGCCAAACCTTAAAGGAAAACACTGAAGCTTTCTTT CASSQTLKENTEAFF
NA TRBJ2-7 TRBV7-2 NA TGTGCCAGCAGCTTAGACGGGTGGTACGAGCAGTACTTC CASSLDGWYEQYF
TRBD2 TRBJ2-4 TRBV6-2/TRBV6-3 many TGTGCCAGCAGTTACTCAGGACTAGCGCCTCTAGCCAAAAACATTCAGTACTTC CASSYSGLAPLAKNIQYF
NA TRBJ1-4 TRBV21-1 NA TGTGCCAGCAAACGAGGACAGCTTAATGAAAAACTGTTTTTT CASKRGQLNEKLFF
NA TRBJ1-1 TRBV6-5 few TGTGCCAGCAGCCGCGGCAGAACCACTGAAGCTTTCTTT CASSRGRTTEAFF
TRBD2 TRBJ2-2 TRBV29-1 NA TGCAGCGTTGCTAGCGGGGCGAACACCGGGGAGCTGTTTTTT CSVASGANTGELFF
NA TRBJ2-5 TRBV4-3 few TGCGCCAGCAGCCAGGGGACCCGAGCCAATGAGCAGTACTTC CASSQGTRANEQYF
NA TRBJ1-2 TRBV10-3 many TGTGCCATCAGTACACGGCATGTTGGGTATGGCTACACCTTC CAISTRHVGYGYTF
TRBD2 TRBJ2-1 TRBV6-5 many TGTGCCAGCAGTGAGCGGGGGCCTTACAATGAGCAGTTCTTC CASSERGPYNEQFF
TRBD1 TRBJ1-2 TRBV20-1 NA TGCAGTGCTAGAGCGGACAGGGGGCGCAGCAGCACCTTC CSARADRGRSSTF
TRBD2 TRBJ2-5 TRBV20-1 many TGCAGTGCTAGAGTAGCGGGGGAGGAGGAGACCCAGTACTTC CSARVAGEEETQYF
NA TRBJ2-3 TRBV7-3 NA TGTGCCAGCAGCGCGGGGTGGCGGGGAGACACAGATACGCAGTATTTT CASSAGWRGDTDTQYF
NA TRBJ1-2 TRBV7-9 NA TGTGCCAGCAGCCCCCGGAGCCCTAACTATGGCTACACCTTC CASSPRSPNYGYTF
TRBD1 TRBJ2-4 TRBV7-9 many TGTGCCAGCAGCGTACAGGGGGCCGACATTCAGTACTTC CASSVQGADIQYF
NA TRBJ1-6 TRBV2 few TGTGCCAGCAGTGCCCTAAGGATTTCACCCCTCCACTTT CASSALRISPLHF
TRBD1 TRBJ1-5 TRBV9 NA TGTGCCAGCAGTACGGGACAGGGATCTCAGCCCCTGCATTTT CASSTGQGSQPLHF
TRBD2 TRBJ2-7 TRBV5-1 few TGCGCCAGCAGCCCGGGCGGTGGGGGGGTCTCCTACGAGCAGTACTTC CASSPGGGGVSYEQYF